This TCR beta chain comes out of a study of monozygotic twins with inflammatory bowel disease. With regard to this clonotype: What it binds is unknown.

General study results and limits: Extra variability in the repertoires of patients may have come from differing immunosuppressive treatments. Among the T cells, different subtypes could not be distinguished.

The germline CDR1 and CDR2 sequences are SGHDT and YYEEEE. This CDR3 has 16 amino acids. Template switching added UMIs carrying a 6-nucleotide sample barcode. TCRdb re-analyzed the 5' RACE reads; it lists each CDR3 protein once, without DNA. The table lists approximately 420,000 distinct CDR3 sequences. The sequenced sample was blood. This TCR came from a human donor with ulcerative colitis or Crohn's disease, or a healthy co-twin of an affected twin (not recorded which). The chain combines TRBV5-6 with TRBJ2-7; the TCRdb call, TRBD1, lacks DNA for checking. The CDR3 sequence is CASSLRQFGATYEQYF.